Listed below are T cell receptor beta chains from one sample, sequenced in a study of regulatory T cells in long-lasting Graves disease. TCRdb reprocessed the multiplex PCR reads via MiXCR and lists one record per CDR3 protein. The table lists about 460,000 distinct CDR3 sequences, under 25% of them singletons. The sample here was peripheral blood mononuclear cells (PBMCs), taken when the disease was refractory, from a patient treated with antithyroid drugs. Receptor source: a female donor with Graves disease. CDR3s include the opening cysteine and the closing phenylalanine or tryptophan. Fields, in order: CDR3 DNA, CDR3 protein, J gene, D gene, V gene, clone size. The D gene is left open where the match is weak. Rows give clone size only sometimes, using once, few, many, or a class for an expanded clone.

DNA: TGCGCCAGCAGCCAAGATTTGGAAGGAGCCCGGGGTGGCTACACCTTC; CDR3: CASSQDLEGARGGYTF; J: TRBJ1-2; D: NA; V: TRBV4-3; size: NA
DNA: TGCGCCAGCAGCCTGATGACAGGGGTTAGTTCTGAAGCTTTCTTT; CDR3: CASSLMTGVSSEAFF; J: TRBJ1-1; D: TRBD1; V: TRBV4-3; size: NA
DNA: TGCAGTGCATTAACAGGGTACGAGCAGTACTTC; CDR3: CSALTGYEQYF; J: TRBJ2-7; D: NA; V: TRBV20-1; size: once
DNA: TGCAGCTTCACCCTGGCGGGTAATGGCTACACCTTC; CDR3: CSFTLAGNGYTF; J: TRBJ1-2; D: NA; V: TRBV29-1; size: many
DNA: TGTGCCAGTAGTACCACCGGGGCTAACTATGGCTACACCTTC; CDR3: CASSTTGANYGYTF; J: TRBJ1-2; D: NA; V: TRBV19; size: NA
DNA: TGTGCCAGCAGTTACTACGGGGCAAACATTCAGTACTTC; CDR3: CASSYYGANIQYF; J: TRBJ2-4; D: NA; V: TRBV6-2/TRBV6-3; size: many
DNA: TGTGCCAGCAAAAACCAGGATTATAGCAATCAGCCCCAGCATTTT; CDR3: CASKNQDYSNQPQHF; J: TRBJ1-5; D: NA; V: TRBV28; size: many
DNA: TGCAGCGTACCACAGGGGAACTATGGCTACACCTTC; CDR3: CSVPQGNYGYTF; J: TRBJ1-2; D: TRBD1; V: TRBV29-1; size: many
DNA: TGTGCCAGCAGTACCGACAGGGATCAGCCCCAGCATTTT; CDR3: CASSTDRDQPQHF; J: TRBJ1-5; D: TRBD1; V: TRBV7-3; size: many
DNA: TGTGCCAGCACCTACCACGGGGACACTGAAGCTTTCTTT; CDR3: CASTYHGDTEAFF; J: TRBJ1-1; D: NA; V: TRBV6-1; size: many
DNA: TGCAGCGCCCGACAGGGGGAGGCCTACGAGCAGTACTTC; CDR3: CSARQGEAYEQYF; J: TRBJ2-7; D: TRBD1; V: TRBV29-1; size: NA
DNA: TGTGCCAGCAGATCACAGGGGAAAGGTGAAGCTTTCTTT; CDR3: CASRSQGKGEAFF; J: TRBJ1-1; D: TRBD1; V: TRBV6-1; size: many
DNA: TGTGCCAGTAGTATAGAAACAGGGGGGACCGGGGAGCTGTTTTTT; CDR3: CASSIETGGTGELFF; J: TRBJ2-2; D: TRBD1; V: TRBV19; size: NA
DNA: TGTGCCAGTAGTAAGAAAAGGGGCAACATGAACACTGAAGCTTTCTTT; CDR3: CASSKKRGNMNTEAFF; J: TRBJ1-1; D: NA; V: TRBV19; size: few
DNA: TGTGCCAGCAGTCGACAGGGAGGACTCTACGAGCAGTACTTC; CDR3: CASSRQGGLYEQYF; J: TRBJ2-7; D: NA; V: TRBV12-3/TRBV12-4; size: many
DNA: TGTGCCAGCTCATCGGGACCTCTGGATCGGAAACTGTTTTTT; CDR3: CASSSGPLDRKLFF; J: TRBJ1-4; D: NA; V: TRBV18; size: few
DNA: TGTGCCAGCAGCCTCGGAACCAAGGGTGATACGCAGTATTTT; CDR3: CASSLGTKGDTQYF; J: TRBJ2-3; D: NA; V: TRBV7-3; size: NA
DNA: TGTGCCAGCGCCGGGACAGGTTCCTACGAGCAGTACTTC; CDR3: CASAGTGSYEQYF; J: TRBJ2-7; D: TRBD1; V: TRBV11-2; size: many
DNA: TGTGCCTGGGTTAGGGGGGATTATGGCTACACCTTC; CDR3: CAWVRGDYGYTF; J: TRBJ1-2; D: NA; V: TRBV30; size: few
DNA: TGCAGTGCCAGTGGGACAGGTCAAAGTAAGGTGAACACTGAAGCTTTCTTT; CDR3: CSASGTGQSKVNTEAFF; J: TRBJ1-1; D: TRBD1; V: TRBV20-1; size: few
DNA: TGTGCCAGCAGCTTAGTTGCGGGACAGGGGATGAACACTGAAGCTTTCTTT; CDR3: CASSLVAGQGMNTEAFF; J: TRBJ1-1; D: TRBD1; V: TRBV7-2; size: many
DNA: TGTGCCATCAGTGTGTCGGGGAACACTGAAGCTTTCTTT; CDR3: CAISVSGNTEAFF; J: TRBJ1-1; D: NA; V: TRBV10-3; size: many
DNA: TGTGCCAGCAGCGTTAGTGGACAGGGGTTCTATGGCTACACCTTC; CDR3: CASSVSGQGFYGYTF; J: TRBJ1-2; D: TRBD1; V: TRBV9; size: NA
DNA: TGTGCCAGCAGTCCTCAAGGTGGAAGCAATCAGCCCCAGCATTTT; CDR3: CASSPQGGSNQPQHF; J: TRBJ1-5; D: NA; V: TRBV28; size: many
DNA: TGTGCCAGCAGCCGGGGACCCCCTGGGGCCAACGTCCTGACTTTC; CDR3: CASSRGPPGANVLTF; J: TRBJ2-6; D: NA; V: TRBV28; size: many
DNA: TGTGCCAGCAGATACGGTGTTGGACAGCCATATGGCTACACCTTC; CDR3: CASRYGVGQPYGYTF; J: TRBJ1-2; D: NA; V: TRBV6-1; size: few
DNA: TGCAGTGTCGGTGTTAGCGGATTGCAAGAGACCCAGTACTTC; CDR3: CSVGVSGLQETQYF; J: TRBJ2-5; D: NA; V: TRBV20-1; size: few
DNA: TGCGCCAGCAGCCAAGATGGACTGGGGATTCAGCCCCAGCATTTT; CDR3: CASSQDGLGIQPQHF; J: TRBJ1-5; D: NA; V: TRBV4-1; size: few
DNA: TGTGCCAGCAGCCTTTCTGGCTCCTACGAGCAGTACTTC; CDR3: CASSLSGSYEQYF; J: TRBJ2-7; D: NA; V: TRBV7-2; size: many
DNA: TGTGCCAGCAGTTTTGCTCTCGGCGTCCTGACTTTC; CDR3: CASSFALGVLTF; J: TRBJ2-6; D: NA; V: TRBV12-3/TRBV12-4; size: many
DNA: TGTGCCAGCAGAGGCCGGGTGGGAACAGATAACTATGGCTACACCTTC; CDR3: CASRGRVGTDNYGYTF; J: TRBJ1-2; D: NA; V: TRBV2; size: many
DNA: TGCGCCAGCAGCTTGGAGGCACAGGCCAATTCACCCCTCCACTTT; CDR3: CASSLEAQANSPLHF; J: TRBJ1-6; D: NA; V: TRBV5-1; size: many
DNA: TGTGCCAGCAGCATGACGGGGCTCGAGCAGTACTTC; CDR3: CASSMTGLEQYF; J: TRBJ2-7; D: NA; V: TRBV6-1; size: many
DNA: TGCAGTGCATGGGTTCAGGGAAGTCCGGCTTTCTTT; CDR3: CSAWVQGSPAFF; J: TRBJ1-1; D: NA; V: TRBV20-1; size: NA
DNA: TGTGCCAGCAGCTTAGTCGGCAGTAACTATGGCTACACCTTC; CDR3: CASSLVGSNYGYTF; J: TRBJ1-2; D: NA; V: TRBV7-2; size: many
DNA: TGTGCCAGCAGTGGGGCCCGGGCAGGCCCGTCTTATTCACCCCTCCACTTT; CDR3: CASSGARAGPSYSPLHF; J: TRBJ1-6; D: NA; V: TRBV6-1; size: many
DNA: TGTGCCAGCAGCGGGACAGGGGGCTTCTCCTACGAGCAGTACTTC; CDR3: CASSGTGGFSYEQYF; J: TRBJ2-7; D: TRBD1; V: TRBV6-1; size: many
DNA: TGTGCCAGCAGTTCCGGACAGGGGCGCGCTTATAATTCACCCCTCCACTTT; CDR3: CASSSGQGRAYNSPLHF; J: TRBJ1-6; D: TRBD1; V: TRBV28; size: NA
DNA: TGTGCCAGCAGTTTTCCAGGCGACACTGAAGCTTTCTTT; CDR3: CASSFPGDTEAFF; J: TRBJ1-1; D: NA; V: TRBV28; size: many
DNA: TGCAGTGCCAGGGCACAGCTCGGCTACGAGCAGTACTTC; CDR3: CSARAQLGYEQYF; J: TRBJ2-7; D: NA; V: TRBV20-1; size: few
DNA: TGTGCCAGCAGCCTCCTCGGGCAGGGGGGCGAAAAACTGTTTTTT; CDR3: CASSLLGQGGEKLFF; J: TRBJ1-4; D: TRBD1; V: TRBV7-9; size: few
DNA: TGTGCCAGCAGTTTAGCTAGGGCAGCAAGATTCGCGAACACTGAAGCTTTCTTT; CDR3: CASSLARAARFANTEAFF; J: TRBJ1-1; D: NA; V: TRBV12-3/TRBV12-4; size: many
DNA: TGTGCCAGCAGCGAGTTGACAGCAGAAGCTTTCTTT; CDR3: CASSELTAEAFF; J: TRBJ1-1; D: NA; V: TRBV2; size: many
DNA: TGTGCCAGCAGCTTAGTACAGGGCTCCACTGAAGCTTTCTTT; CDR3: CASSLVQGSTEAFF; J: TRBJ1-1; D: NA; V: TRBV7-9; size: few
DNA: TGTGCCAGCAGCGACGGGACAGGTCTCTTTAACTATGGCTACACCTTC; CDR3: CASSDGTGLFNYGYTF; J: TRBJ1-2; D: TRBD1; V: TRBV9; size: NA
DNA: TGTGCCAGCAGTTTTACAGTAGGAAGCAATCAGCCCCAGCATTTT; CDR3: CASSFTVGSNQPQHF; J: TRBJ1-5; D: NA; V: TRBV12-3/TRBV12-4; size: many
DNA: TGTGCCAGCATGGTAGCTAACTATGGCTACACCTTC; CDR3: CASMVANYGYTF; J: TRBJ1-2; D: NA; V: TRBV28; size: many
DNA: TGTGCCAGCAGTTTAGTTACCGGGGACACTGAAGCTTTCTTT; CDR3: CASSLVTGDTEAFF; J: TRBJ1-1; D: NA; V: TRBV28; size: many
DNA: TGTGCCTGGACTATTTCGTCGGGCCCTTTCTTT; CDR3: CAWTISSGPFF; J: TRBJ1-1; D: NA; V: TRBV30; size: NA
DNA: TGTGCCTGGAGTGTACGCGGGGGGAAAAACACCATATATTTT; CDR3: CAWSVRGGKNTIYF; J: TRBJ1-3; D: NA; V: TRBV30; size: NA
DNA: TGCAGCGTTGAAAAGGGTTTGGAAGAGACCCAGTACTTC; CDR3: CSVEKGLEETQYF; J: TRBJ2-5; D: NA; V: TRBV29-1; size: NA
DNA: TGTGCCAGCAGCTTAGAAGGGACAGGGGATCAGCCCCAGCATTTT; CDR3: CASSLEGTGDQPQHF; J: TRBJ1-5; D: TRBD1; V: TRBV7-2; size: NA
DNA: TGTGCCAGCAGCCCTCTAGGGACAGGGACCGGGGAGCTGTTTTTT; CDR3: CASSPLGTGTGELFF; J: TRBJ2-2; D: TRBD1; V: TRBV2; size: many
DNA: TGTGCCAGCAGCTCGGCCACAGCGGGAAGGGGGTACAATGAGCAGTTCTTC; CDR3: CASSSATAGRGYNEQFF; J: TRBJ2-1; D: NA; V: TRBV7-9; size: NA
DNA: TGTGCCAGCAGCGGAGGGCCAGGGACCTACGAGCAGTACTTC; CDR3: CASSGGPGTYEQYF; J: TRBJ2-7; D: NA; V: TRBV7-6; size: few